This T cell receptor (beta chain) was identified in a study of T cell repertoires in cytomegalovirus infection. Points from the study as a whole: Cumulative public TCR beta family frequency identified CMV carriers with the relevant HLA.

This clonotype was observed a few times. Its antigen is not identified. TCRdb redid the calling of the reads with MiXCR, one entry per CDR3 protein. The table records 700,000 to 950,000 distinct CDR3 sequences, 32% of them present only once. CDR3 length: 16 residues. Germline V CDR1 and CDR2: SGHDT, YYEEEE. With 2 bases removed from V and 0 bases from J, the gap between germline ends came to 12 bases. The receptor's source is a human donor in good health (CMV status not recorded). Some clones in this sample may be carry-over from other donors' samples. This sequence joins TRBV5-6 and TRBJ2-1, with D possibly matching TRBD1 (5 bases). This material consisted of cultured CD8+ T cells from PBMCs, taken from culture after CMV antigen stimulation. The CDR3 coding sequence is TGTGCCAGCAGCTTAATTACAGGATTCTCCTACAATGAGCAGTTCTTC. Translation: CASSLITGFSYNEQFF.